The 15 T cell receptor beta chains in this list originate from one sample, sequenced in a study of long-term antiretroviral therapy in people with HIV. A v3.0 immunoSEQ assay was performed at survey level. Some clones are missing from TCRdb's copy, which holds only in-frame ones; the method was immunoSEQ multiplex PCR. The sample shows roughly 30,000 clones, around 90% of them seen only once. Source: unsorted PBMCs, taken 1.8 years after starting antiretroviral therapy. The receptor source for this set is a young woman with HIV.

The chain employs TRBV9 and TRBJ2-3; weak D call: TRBD2 (6 bases). The CDR3 covers 15 residues. Germline values: CDR1 SGDLS, CDR2 YYNGEE. The V end lost 5 bases, the J end lost 4 bases, and 17 bases lay between the germline ends. CDR3 nucleotides: TGTGCCAGCAGTTCGGAGGGCCTCGGGGCAGATACGCAGTATTTT. Its protein product is CASSSEGLGADTQYF.

The V call is TRBV4-3, the J call TRBJ1-5; D is possibly TRBD1 (5 bases). CDR3 length: 16 residues. The V end lost 0 bases, the J end lost 6 bases, and 15 bases lay between the germline ends. Per the germline V gene, CDR1 is LGHNA and CDR2 is YSLEER. Here the CDR3 DNA reads TGCGCCAGCAGCCAAGATTTGAGGGGAAGAAGTCAGCCCCAGCATTTT. It is translated as CASSQDLRGRSQPQHF.

This clone appeared a single time. V and J are TRBV5-6 and TRBJ2-7; D unclear. With 3 bases removed from V and 3 bases from J, the gap between germline ends came to 10 bases. This CDR3 comprises 13 residues. The germline gives CDR1 SGHDT, CDR2 YYEEEE. The CDR3 DNA reads TGTGCCAGCAGCTCCACACAAGACTACGAGCAGTACTTC. It codes for CASSSTQDYEQYF.

This chain links TRBV5-1 with TRBJ2-7; D gene ambiguous. The CDR3 runs to 13 residues. Trimming took off 2 bases at V and 2 bases at J, with 8 bases between the two ends. Germline CDR1 SGHRS, CDR2 YFSETQ. The CDR3 DNA is TGCGCCAGCAGCTTTGACCAGACCTACGAGCAGTACTTC. It yields the protein CASSFDQTYEQYF.

The table lists this clone with a few counts. The V gene is TRBV7-6, the J gene TRBJ2-7; 13 bases align to TRBD2. With V trimmed by 8 bases and J by 6 bases, 1 base remained unmatched. CDR3 length: 12 residues. Per germline, CDR1 SGHVS and CDR2 FNYEAQ. The CDR3 is CASGLAGVEQYF. The CDR3 region has the DNA TGTGCCAGCGGACTAGCGGGGGTCGAGCAGTACTTC.

The chain employs TRBV29-1 and TRBJ2-2; 9 bases line up with TRBD1. Germline-derived CDR1 and CDR2 are SQVTM and ANQGSEA. This CDR3 has 16 residues. J gave up 7 bases and V 6 bases, and 15 bases lay outside the gene matches. The CDR3 DNA reads as TGCAGCGTCCACCCTGGGGGGGACAGGGATAGCGGGGAGCTGTTTTTT. Translation: CSVHPGGDRDSGELFF.

The CDR3 reads CASSLEFGRANGELFF. CDR3 in DNA: TGTGCCAGCAGCTTAGAGTTCGGGAGGGCAAACGGGGAGCTGTTTTTT. This chain links TRBV7-2 with TRBJ2-2; TRBD2 agrees at 8 bases. The V segment lost 1 base and the J segment 7 bases; nucleotides outside the gene matches: 8. The V gene's germline CDR1 is SGHTA and CDR2 FQGNSA. The length of the CDR3 is 16 residues.

J is TRBJ2-7 and V is TRBV11-1; 11 bases fit TRBD2. Germline values: CDR1 SGHAT, CDR2 FQDESV (reference sequence). The junction had 4 bases not matched to a gene; V was cut back by 5 bases and J by 1 base. CDR3 length equals 15 residues. The CDR3 spells CASSLIAGGSYEQYF. The CDR3 coding sequence is TGTGCCAGCAGCCTGATAGCGGGAGGGTCCTACGAGCAGTACTTC.

This chain connects TRBV7-3 to TRBJ2-6; D assignment may be TRBD1 or TRBD2 (5 bases each). The CDR3 spans 17 residues. V was pared by 4 bases and J by 0 bases, with 13 bases between. CDR1 and CDR2 (germline): SGHTA, FQGTGA. CDR3 in amino acids: CASSSGPIGSGANVLTF. In nucleotides, the CDR3 is TGTGCCAGCAGCTCGGGGCCCATTGGCTCTGGGGCCAACGTCCTGACTTTC.

The V and J genes are TRBV9 and TRBJ2-7, with TRBD2 matching 10 bases. J was trimmed by 3 bases and V by 4 bases; bases with no gene match: 4. This CDR3 spans 14 amino acids. Germline CDR1 reads SGDLS; CDR2 reads YYNGEE. The DNA of the CDR3 is TGTGCCAGCAGCTCCGGGACTAGCGTCTACGAGCAGTACTTC. As protein: CASSSGTSVYEQYF.

The rearrangement links TRBV19 to TRBJ2-3; 7 bases match TRBD2. The junction had 5 bases not matched to a gene; V was cut back by 3 bases and J by 2 bases. There are 15 residues in the CDR3. The germline CDR1 and CDR2 sequences are LNHDA and SQIVND (reference sequence). This CDR3 is CASSMWDYATDTQYF. Here the CDR3 DNA reads TGTGCCAGTAGTATGTGGGACTACGCCACAGATACGCAGTATTTT.

This rearrangement joins TRBV6-1 to TRBJ1-1; TRBD1 is a possible D gene (6 bases). V was clipped by 8 bases and J by 6 bases, with 10 bases between them. The CDR3 sequence is 11 residues long. Germline-derived CDR1 and CDR2 are MNHNS and SASEGT. For the CDR3, the DNA is TGTGCCAGCCGACGGGGGCCTGAAGCTTTCTTT. Its protein product is CASRRGPEAFF.

V usage is TRBV11-2 and J usage is TRBJ2-1; D ambiguous. V was clipped by 2 bases and J by 7 bases, with 27 bases between them. Germline V lookup: CDR1 SGHAT, CDR2 FQNNGV. CDR3 length: 19 residues. Written as DNA, the CDR3 is TGTGCCAGCAGCTTACGCGCTAACCCCCGGGCCCTCCTGGGGAATGAGCAGTTCTTC. Its translation: CASSLRANPRALLGNEQFF.

The CDR3 DNA reads TGTGCCAGCAGTTTGTGGGGTAGCACAGATACGCAGTATTTT. It specifies CASSLWGSTDTQYF. The chain carries TRBV27 and TRBJ2-3; D remains ambiguous. CDR3 size: 14 residues. Trimming pared 3 bases from V and 0 bases from J, leaving 7 bases between. The germline V gene encodes CDR1 MNHEY and CDR2 SMNVEV (reference sequence).

V and J are TRBV4-3 and TRBJ2-3; 10 bases are shared with TRBD2. The CDR3 contains 17 residues. With 0 bases clipped from V and 5 bases from J, the junction kept 8 bases outside the gene matches. Germline CDR1 is LGHNA and CDR2 is YSLEER. The CDR3 DNA reads as TGCGCCAGCAGCCAAGAGAAGGGACTAGCGACCGGAGATACGCAGTATTTT. Protein: CASSQEKGLATGDTQYF.